The 15 T cell receptor beta chains listed next were all sequenced from one sample in a study of spatial heterogeneity in lung cancer. Indicated time point: sample taken at primary tumor resection. Using its own MiXCR run on the 5' RACE reads, TCRdb lists one record per CDR3 protein. This sample has about 9,300 distinct CDR3 sequences, with approximately 6% found just once. Study-wide results and limits: The number of expanded tumor alpha and beta chains correlated with mutation number.

Their cognate antigens are unknown. The sequencing used lung tumor tissue, collected at surgery. The receptors here all came from a male donor with early-stage non-small cell lung cancer.

This clonotype has more than one count but fewer than ten. The V gene is TRBV27, the J gene TRBJ2-5; no definite D call. V was pared by 1 base and J by 1 base, with 4 bases between. The germline V gene encodes CDR1 MNHEY and CDR2 SMNVEV (reference sequence). The CDR3 has 13 amino acids. The CDR3 region is CASSLYLQETQYF. For the CDR3, the DNA is TGTGCCAGCAGTTTATATCTCCAAGAGACCCAGTACTTC.

The chain links TRBV28 to TRBJ1-6; no reliable D call. Germline V gene lookup returns CDR1 MDHEN and CDR2 SYDVKM. This CDR3 contains 12 residues. V was trimmed by 6 bases and J by 9 bases, leaving 9 bases between them. The CDR3 loop is CASRESASPLHF. In nucleotides, the CDR3 is TGTGCCAGCAGAGAGAGTGCTTCACCCCTCCACTTT.

This clonotype has at least ten counts. For the CDR3, the DNA is TGCGCCAGCAGCCTCGGACAGCCCACCGGGGAGCTGTTTTTT. Its protein product is CASSLGQPTGELFF. V and J are TRBV5-1 and TRBJ2-2; D is possibly TRBD1 (6 bases). From germline, CDR1 is SGHRS and CDR2 YFSETQ. The CDR3 sequence is 14 residues long. The ends were cut back, 4 bases at V and 4 bases at J, with 11 bases in the middle.

This clonotype has ten or more counts. The chain recombines TRBV25-1 with TRBJ2-7, with a tentative D call TRBD2 (7 bases). Germline lookup yields CDR1 MGHDK and CDR2 SYGVNS. Between the trimmed V and J ends, which lost 10 bases and 2 bases, there was a span of 18 bases. There are 14 residues in the CDR3. The CDR3: CATAVEGGAYEQYF. The CDR3 DNA reads TGTGCCACCGCGGTCGAAGGGGGGGCCTACGAGCAGTACTTC.

Judged by abundance, this clonotype is medium-sized. The chain carries TRBV12-3 or TRBV12-4 and TRBJ2-2; 11 positions agree with TRBD2. The CDR3 loop spans 15 amino acids. J lost 3 bases, V lost 7 bases, and 4 bases had no gene match. The DNA for the CDR3 is TGTGCCAGCACACTAGCGGGGGACTACACCGGGGAGCTGTTTTTT. Translating it yields CASTLAGDYTGELFF.

Judged by abundance, this clonotype is medium-sized. The gene calls are TRBV20-1 and TRBJ1-6, with TRBD1 as a possible D gene (6 bases). V was pared by 1 base and J by 3 bases, with 10 bases between. The CDR3 extends over 15 amino acids. Germline CDR1 DFQATT, CDR2 SNEGSKA (reference sequence). The CDR3 DNA reads as TGCAGTGCTAGAGGGGGGGGCCTCTATAATTCACCCCTCCACTTT. It encodes CSARGGGLYNSPLHF.

This clonotype was counted many times. This chain's CDR3 is CASSSVGVNQPQHF. In nucleotides, the CDR3 is TGTGCCAGCAGTTCCGTTGGGGTAAATCAGCCCCAGCATTTT. The V call is TRBV28, the J call TRBJ1-5; D is undetermined. CDR3 size: 14 residues. The germline gives CDR1 MDHEN, CDR2 SYDVKM. V dropped 4 bases and J dropped 4 bases, with 11 bases sitting between them.

The chain couples TRBV28 to TRBJ2-5; possibly TRBD2 for D (6 bases). V lost 1 base and J 9 bases, leaving 12 bases between the germline ends. This CDR3 comprises 13 residues. Per the germline V gene, CDR1 is MDHEN and CDR2 is SYDVKM. The CDR3 DNA follows: TGTGCCAGCAGTTTATCGACATGGGGGGCCCAGTACTTC. It translates to CASSLSTWGAQYF.

This clonotype was counted many times. The chain carries TRBV7-2 and TRBJ1-2; D may be TRBD1 (5 bases). This CDR3 is built from 15 residues. The V and J ends lost 1 base and 1 base respectively, with 10 bases between them. Looked up from germline, CDR1 is SGHTA and CDR2 is FQGNSA. The CDR3 DNA is TGTGCCAGCAGCTTAGGGGGGACGCATAACTATGGCTACACCTTC. Its protein product is CASSLGGTHNYGYTF. The full variable domain, rest sourced from reference TRBV7-2 and TRBJ1-2, is GAGVSQSPSNKVTEKGKDVELRCDPISGHTALYWYRQSLGQGLEFLIYFQGNSAPDKSGLPSDRFSAERTGGSVSTLTIQRTQQEDSAVYLCASSLGGTHNYGYTFGSGTRLTVV.

The table lists this clonotype with many counts. The chain has TRBV6-2 or TRBV6-3 and TRBJ2-7; D perhaps matches TRBD2 (5 bases). Trimming shortened V by 7 bases and J by 2 bases, and 12 bases separated the two germline ends. Per germline, CDR1 MNHEY and CDR2 SVGEGT. CDR3 size: 13 residues. Here the CDR3 DNA reads TGTGCCAGCACCATTGGACTCGCCTACGAGCAGTACTTC. Encoded protein: CASTIGLAYEQYF.

This chain connects TRBV7-3 to TRBJ2-5; TRBD2 agrees at 12 bases. In germline, CDR1 is SGHTA, CDR2 FQGTGA. The CDR3 sequence is 15 residues long. Germline trimming cut 2 bases from V and 4 bases from J; bases unmatched to any gene: 2. The CDR3 spells CASSLGLAGLETQYF. The CDR3 DNA is TGTGCCAGCAGCTTAGGACTAGCGGGGTTAGAGACCCAGTACTTC.

This clonotype was seen only a few times. V gene TRBV20-1 combines with J gene TRBJ2-7; TRBD2 is a possible D gene (5 bases). V lost 3 bases, J lost 3 bases, and 6 bases lay in between. Germline CDR1 and CDR2: DFQATT and SNEGSKA (reference sequence). CDR3 size: 11 residues. The CDR3 spells CSARRDYEQYF. Written as DNA, the CDR3 is TGCAGTGCTAGGAGGGACTACGAGCAGTACTTC.

This chain links TRBV27 with TRBJ1-1; 7 positions match TRBD1. J lost 10 bases, V lost 5 bases, and 7 bases had no gene match. The CDR3 extends over 12 amino acids. From germline, CDR1 is MNHEY and CDR2 SMNVEV (reference sequence). For the CDR3, the DNA is TGTGCCAGCAGTCCCACAGGGGCCGGAGCTTTCTTT. It is translated as CASSPTGAGAFF.

This clonotype was observed at least ten times. This chain uses TRBV7-9 with TRBJ2-7, with 7 bases aligning to TRBD2. The CDR3 runs to 15 residues. In germline, CDR1 is SEHNR, CDR2 FQNEAQ (reference sequence). Germline trimming cut 5 bases from V and 2 bases from J; bases unmatched to any gene: 9. The CDR3 nucleotides are TGTGCCAGCAGCCCCCTCGGAGCGGGGACCTACGAGCAGTACTTC. Translating it yields CASSPLGAGTYEQYF.

This chain connects TRBV6-5 to TRBJ1-2; 8 nucleotides align to TRBD1. The CDR3 spans 14 residues. V gave up 2 bases and J gave up 3 bases; unmatched junction bases: 2. Per the germline V gene, CDR1 is MNHEY and CDR2 is SVGAGI. CDR3 in amino acids: CASSYAGGYYGYTF. In DNA, the CDR3 is TGTGCCAGCAGTTACGCAGGGGGCTACTATGGCTACACCTTC.